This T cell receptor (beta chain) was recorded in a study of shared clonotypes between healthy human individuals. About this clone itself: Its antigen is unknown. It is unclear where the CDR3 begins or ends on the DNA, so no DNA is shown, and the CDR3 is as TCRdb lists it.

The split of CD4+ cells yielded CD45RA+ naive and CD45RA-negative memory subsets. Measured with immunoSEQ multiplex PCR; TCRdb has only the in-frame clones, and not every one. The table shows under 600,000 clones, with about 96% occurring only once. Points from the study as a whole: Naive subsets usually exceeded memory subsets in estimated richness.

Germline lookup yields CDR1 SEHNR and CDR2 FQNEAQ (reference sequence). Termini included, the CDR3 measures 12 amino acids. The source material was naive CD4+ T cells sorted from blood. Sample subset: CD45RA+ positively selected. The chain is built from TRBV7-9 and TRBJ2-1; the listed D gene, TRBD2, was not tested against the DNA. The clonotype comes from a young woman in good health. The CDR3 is CASSSGTVFWFF.